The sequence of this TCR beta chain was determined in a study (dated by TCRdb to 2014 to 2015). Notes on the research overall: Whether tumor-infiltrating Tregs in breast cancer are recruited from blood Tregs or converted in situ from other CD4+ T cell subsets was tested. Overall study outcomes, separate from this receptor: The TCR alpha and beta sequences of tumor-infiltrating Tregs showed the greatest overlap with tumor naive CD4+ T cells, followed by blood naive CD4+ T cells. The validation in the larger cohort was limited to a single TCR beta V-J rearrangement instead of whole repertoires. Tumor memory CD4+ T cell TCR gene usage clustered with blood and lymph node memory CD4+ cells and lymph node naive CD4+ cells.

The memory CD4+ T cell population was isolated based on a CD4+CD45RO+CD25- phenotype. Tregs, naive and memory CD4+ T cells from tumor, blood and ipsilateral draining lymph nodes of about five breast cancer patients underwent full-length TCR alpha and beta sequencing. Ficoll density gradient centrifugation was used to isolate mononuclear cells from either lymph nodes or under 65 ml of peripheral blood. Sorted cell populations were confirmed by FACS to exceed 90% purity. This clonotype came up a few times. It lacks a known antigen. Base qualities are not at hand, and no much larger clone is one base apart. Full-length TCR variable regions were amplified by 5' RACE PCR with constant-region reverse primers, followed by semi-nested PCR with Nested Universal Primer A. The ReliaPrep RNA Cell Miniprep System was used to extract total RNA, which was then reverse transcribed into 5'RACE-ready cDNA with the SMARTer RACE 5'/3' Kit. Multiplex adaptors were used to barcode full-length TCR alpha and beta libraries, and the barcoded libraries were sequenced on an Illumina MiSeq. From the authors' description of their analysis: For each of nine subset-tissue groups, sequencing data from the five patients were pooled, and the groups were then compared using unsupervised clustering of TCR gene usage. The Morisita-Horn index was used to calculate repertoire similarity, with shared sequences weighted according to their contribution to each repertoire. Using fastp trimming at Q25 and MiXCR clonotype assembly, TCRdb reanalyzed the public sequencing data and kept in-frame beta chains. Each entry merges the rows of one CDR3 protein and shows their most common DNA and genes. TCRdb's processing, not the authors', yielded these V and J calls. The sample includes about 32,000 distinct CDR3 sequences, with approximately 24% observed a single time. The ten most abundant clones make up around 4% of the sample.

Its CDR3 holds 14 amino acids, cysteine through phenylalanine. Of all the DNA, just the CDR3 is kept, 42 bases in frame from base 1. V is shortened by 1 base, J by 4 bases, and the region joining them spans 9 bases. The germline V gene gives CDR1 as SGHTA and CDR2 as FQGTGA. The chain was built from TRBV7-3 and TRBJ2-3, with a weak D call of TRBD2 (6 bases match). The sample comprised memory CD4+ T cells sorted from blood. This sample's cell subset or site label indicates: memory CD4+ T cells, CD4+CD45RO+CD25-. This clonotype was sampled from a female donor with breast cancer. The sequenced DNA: TGTGCCAGCAGCTTAAGGGCGGGACCAGATACGCAGTATTTT. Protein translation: CASSLRAGPDTQYF.